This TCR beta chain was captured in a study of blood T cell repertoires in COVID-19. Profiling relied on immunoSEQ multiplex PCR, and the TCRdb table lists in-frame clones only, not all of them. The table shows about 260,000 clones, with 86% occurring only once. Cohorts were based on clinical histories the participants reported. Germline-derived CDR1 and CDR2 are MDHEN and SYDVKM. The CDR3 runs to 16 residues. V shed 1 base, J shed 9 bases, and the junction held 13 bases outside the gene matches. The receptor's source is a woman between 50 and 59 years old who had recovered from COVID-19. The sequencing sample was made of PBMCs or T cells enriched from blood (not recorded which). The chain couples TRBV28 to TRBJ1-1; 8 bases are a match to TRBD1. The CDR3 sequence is CASSLYNGQGRTKAFF. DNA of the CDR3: TGTGCCAGCAGTTTATATAACGGACAGGGAAGGACGAAAGCTTTCTTT.